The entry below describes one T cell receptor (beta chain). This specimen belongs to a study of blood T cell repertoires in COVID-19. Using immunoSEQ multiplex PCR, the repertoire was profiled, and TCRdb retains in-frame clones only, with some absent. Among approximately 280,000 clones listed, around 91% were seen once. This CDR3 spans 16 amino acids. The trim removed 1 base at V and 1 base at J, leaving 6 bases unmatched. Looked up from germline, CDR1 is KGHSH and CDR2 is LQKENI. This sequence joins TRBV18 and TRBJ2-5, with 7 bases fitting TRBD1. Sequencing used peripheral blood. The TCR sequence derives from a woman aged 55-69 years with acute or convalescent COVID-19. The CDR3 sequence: CASSPLGRGSQETQYF. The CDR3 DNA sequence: TGTGCCAGCTCACCACTCGGCAGGGGGTCCCAAGAGACCCAGTACTTC.